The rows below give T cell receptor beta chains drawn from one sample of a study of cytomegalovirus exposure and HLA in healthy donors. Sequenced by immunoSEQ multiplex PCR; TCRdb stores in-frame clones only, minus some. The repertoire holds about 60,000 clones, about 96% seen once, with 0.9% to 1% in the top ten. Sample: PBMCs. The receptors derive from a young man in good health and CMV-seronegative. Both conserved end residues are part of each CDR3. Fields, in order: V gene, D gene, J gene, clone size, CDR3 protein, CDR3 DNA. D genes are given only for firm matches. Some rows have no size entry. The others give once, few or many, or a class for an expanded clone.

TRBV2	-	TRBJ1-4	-	CASSEAKTLSGTATNEKLFF	TGTGCCAGCAGTGAAGCGAAAACGCTTTCCGGGACTGCAACTAATGAAAAACTGTTTTTT
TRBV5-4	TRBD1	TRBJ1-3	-	CASSDRAGNTIYF	TGTGCCAGCAGTGACAGGGCTGGAAACACCATATATTTT
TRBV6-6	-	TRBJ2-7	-	CASTQQGGQGREQYF	TGTGCCAGCACTCAACAAGGCGGCCAGGGCCGAGAGCAGTACTTC
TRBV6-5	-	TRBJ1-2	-	CASSYSWQGSNYGYTF	TGTGCCAGCAGTTACTCGTGGCAGGGGTCTAACTATGGCTACACCTTC
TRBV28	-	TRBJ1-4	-	CASTVGGVGNEKLFF	TGTGCCAGCACCGTCGGCGGGGTGGGGAATGAAAAACTGTTTTTT
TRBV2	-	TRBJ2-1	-	CASSEGPYNEQFF	TGTGCCAGCAGCGAAGGGCCGTACAATGAGCAGTTCTTC
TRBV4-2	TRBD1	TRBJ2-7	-	CASSQPTGGPQDEQYF	TGTGCCAGCAGCCAACCAACAGGGGGCCCTCAGGACGAGCAGTACTTC
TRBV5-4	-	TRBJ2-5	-	CASSLAVAGQETQYF	TGTGCCAGCAGCTTGGCCGTGGCAGGACAAGAGACCCAGTACTTC
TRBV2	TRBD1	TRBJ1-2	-	CASQEGAYNGYTF	TGTGCCAGCCAGGAGGGGGCCTACAATGGCTACACCTTC
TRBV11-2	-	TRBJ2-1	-	CASSRSPEQFF	TGTGCCAGCTCAAGAAGCCCCGAGCAGTTCTTC
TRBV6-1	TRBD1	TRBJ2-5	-	CASSEGPGGVETQYF	TGTGCCAGCAGTGAAGGGCCAGGGGGCGTAGAGACCCAGTACTTC
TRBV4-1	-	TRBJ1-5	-	CASSQVTGGRNQPQHF	TGCGCCAGCAGCCAAGTAACCGGGGGGCGCAATCAGCCCCAGCATTTT
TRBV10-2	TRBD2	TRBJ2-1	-	CASSSGGEQFF	TGCGCCAGCAGTTCGGGGGGTGAGCAGTTCTTC
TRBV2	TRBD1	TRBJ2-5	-	CASSADRGTERAQYF	TGTGCCAGCAGTGCGGACAGGGGCACAGAGAGGGCCCAGTACTTC
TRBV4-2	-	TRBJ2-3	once	CASSRETPFDTQYF	TGTGCCAGCAGCCGCGAGACTCCCTTCGACACGCAGTATTTT
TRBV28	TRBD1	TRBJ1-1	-	CASSRGQGATEAFF	TGTGCCAGCAGCCGAGGACAGGGGGCGACTGAAGCTTTCTTT
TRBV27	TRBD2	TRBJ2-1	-	CASRRTGTTSYNEQFF	TGTGCCAGCAGGAGGACCGGGACTACTTCCTACAATGAGCAGTTCTTC
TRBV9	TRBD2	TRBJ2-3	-	CASSGGREVDTQYF	TGTGCCAGCAGCGGAGGTCGGGAGGTAGATACGCAGTATTTT
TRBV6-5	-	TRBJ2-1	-	CASSYSRVTEQFF	TGTGCCAGCAGTTACTCCCGGGTGACGGAGCAGTTCTTC
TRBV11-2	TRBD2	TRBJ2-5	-	CASSLRLAKETQYF	TGTGCCAGCAGCCTCCGACTAGCGAAAGAGACCCAGTACTTC
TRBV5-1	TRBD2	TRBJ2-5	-	CASRLAGGETQYF	TGCGCCAGCCGACTAGCGGGAGGTGAGACCCAGTACTTC
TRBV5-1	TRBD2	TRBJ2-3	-	CASSSLAGVRDTQYF	TGCGCCAGCAGCTCACTAGCGGGAGTGAGAGATACGCAGTATTTT
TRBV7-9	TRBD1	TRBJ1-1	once	CASSLGQGTTEAFF	TGTGCCAGCAGCTTAGGACAGGGTACGACTGAAGCTTTCTTT
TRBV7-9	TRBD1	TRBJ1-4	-	CASSHDRGTNEKLFF	TGTGCCAGCAGCCACGACAGGGGGACTAATGAAAAACTGTTTTTT
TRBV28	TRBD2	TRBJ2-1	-	CASSLWRESYNEQFF	TGTGCCAGCAGTTTATGGCGGGAGTCCTACAATGAGCAGTTCTTC
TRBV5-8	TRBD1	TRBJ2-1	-	CASSLELQGDEQFF	TGTGCCAGCAGCTTGGAATTGCAGGGGGATGAGCAGTTCTTC
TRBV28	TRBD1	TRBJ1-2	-	CASSTPGQGPFYGYTF	TGTGCCAGCAGTACTCCCGGACAGGGACCCTTCTATGGCTACACCTTC
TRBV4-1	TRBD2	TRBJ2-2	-	CASSPGGLAGGRTGELFF	TGCGCCAGCAGCCCCGGCGGACTAGCGGGAGGGCGGACCGGGGAGCTGTTTTTT
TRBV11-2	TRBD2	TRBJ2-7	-	CASRPLRGRAYEQYF	TGTGCCAGCAGACCGCTACGCGGGAGGGCCTACGAGCAGTACTTC
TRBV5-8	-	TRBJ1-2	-	CASSLVWAYGYTF	TGTGCCAGCAGCTTGGTTTGGGCCTATGGCTACACCTTC
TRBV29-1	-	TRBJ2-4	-	CSVEDHSGNIQYF	TGCAGCGTTGAAGATCATAGCGGAAACATTCAGTACTTC
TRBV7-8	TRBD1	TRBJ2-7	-	CASSLGRGTGIWEQYF	TGTGCCAGCAGCTTAGGCCGCGGGACAGGGATTTGGGAGCAGTACTTC
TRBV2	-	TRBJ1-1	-	CARIDRMMNTEAFF	TGTGCCAGAATCGACAGGATGATGAACACTGAAGCTTTCTTT
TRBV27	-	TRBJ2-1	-	CASSLGGSTYNEQFF	TGTGCCAGCAGTTTAGGCGGGTCTACCTACAATGAGCAGTTCTTC
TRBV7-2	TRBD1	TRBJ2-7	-	CASSLAGTGFYEQYF	TGTGCCAGCAGCTTAGCCGGGACAGGGTTCTACGAGCAGTACTTC
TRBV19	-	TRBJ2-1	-	CASSIGLVPEQFF	TGTGCCAGTAGTATAGGTCTAGTCCCTGAGCAGTTCTTC
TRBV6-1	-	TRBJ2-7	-	CASTQSSGYEQYF	TGTGCCAGCACGCAGTCCAGTGGCTACGAGCAGTACTTC
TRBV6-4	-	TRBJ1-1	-	CASSERGLGDTEAFF	TGTGCCAGCAGTGAACGGGGACTTGGGGACACTGAAGCTTTCTTT
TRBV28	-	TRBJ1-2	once	CASSVGGANYGYTF	TGTGCCAGCAGCGTTGGGGGGGCTAACTATGGCTACACCTTC
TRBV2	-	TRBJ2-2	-	CASSRVSGELFF	TGTGCCAGCAGCAGGGTCTCCGGGGAGCTGTTTTTT
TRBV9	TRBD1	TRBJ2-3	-	CASRAGTASTDTQYF	TGTGCCAGCAGGGCCGGGACAGCTAGCACAGATACGCAGTATTTT
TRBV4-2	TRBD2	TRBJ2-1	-	CASSQGWTSGSDEQFF	TGTGCCAGCAGCCAAGGGTGGACTAGCGGGTCGGATGAGCAGTTCTTC
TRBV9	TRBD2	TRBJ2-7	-	CASSAGGGGVSYEQYF	TGTGCCAGCAGCGCCGGGGGGGGAGGGGTTTCCTACGAGCAGTACTTC
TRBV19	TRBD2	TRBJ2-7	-	CASSTGLAGVSEQYF	TGTGCCAGTAGCACCGGACTAGCGGGAGTAAGCGAGCAGTACTTC
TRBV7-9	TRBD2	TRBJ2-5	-	CASSRTSGRGSETQYF	TGTGCCAGCAGCCGGACTAGCGGGAGAGGGTCAGAGACCCAGTACTTC
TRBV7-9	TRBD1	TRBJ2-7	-	CASSFTPGGSYEQYF	TGTGCCAGCAGCTTTACTCCAGGGGGCTCCTACGAGCAGTACTTC
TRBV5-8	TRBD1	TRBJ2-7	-	CASSKARQGRKEQYF	TGTGCCAGCAGCAAGGCCAGACAGGGTCGAAAAGAGCAGTACTTC
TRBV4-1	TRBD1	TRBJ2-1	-	CASSPTARQGGDEQFF	TGCGCCAGCAGCCCCACGGCGAGACAGGGGGGCGATGAGCAGTTCTTC
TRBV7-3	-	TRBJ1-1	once	CVEPQPHSKRTEAFF	TGTGTCGAGCCTCAACCCCACAGTAAAAGGACTGAAGCTTTCTTT
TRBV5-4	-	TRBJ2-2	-	CASTLYGELFF	TGTGCCAGCACCCTGTACGGGGAGCTGTTTTTT
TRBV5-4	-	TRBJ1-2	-	CASSSTGSGYTF	TGTGCCAGCAGCTCAACAGGCTCCGGCTACACCTTC
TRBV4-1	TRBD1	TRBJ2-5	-	CASGAPGQGVETQYF	TGCGCCAGCGGAGCACCGGGACAGGGGGTTGAGACCCAGTACTTC
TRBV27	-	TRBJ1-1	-	CASRQGSGEAFF	TGTGCCAGCAGACAGGGTTCGGGTGAAGCTTTCTTT
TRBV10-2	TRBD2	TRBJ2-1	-	CASTSGRYNEQFF	TGCGCCAGCACTAGCGGGAGGTACAATGAGCAGTTCTTC
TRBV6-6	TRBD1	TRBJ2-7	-	CASSYSQGAYEQYF	TGTGCCAGCAGTTACTCGCAGGGGGCATACGAGCAGTACTTC
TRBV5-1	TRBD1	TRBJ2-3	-	CASSFTGGVDTQYF	TGCGCCAGCAGCTTCACAGGGGGCGTAGATACGCAGTATTTT
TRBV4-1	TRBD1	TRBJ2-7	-	CASSRQGFGYEQYF	TGCGCTAGCAGCCGACAGGGCTTCGGGTACGAGCAGTACTTC
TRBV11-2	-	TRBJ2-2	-	CASSLGSTGELFF	TGTGCCAGCAGCTTAGGGAGTACCGGGGAGCTGTTTTTT
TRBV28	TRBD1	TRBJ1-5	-	CASRIPSDRGSGSNQPQHF	TGTGCCAGCAGAATTCCGAGTGACAGGGGGTCAGGGAGCAATCAGCCCCAGCATTTT